These T cell receptor beta chains were read from a single sample in a study of cytomegalovirus exposure and HLA in healthy donors. Using immunoSEQ multiplex PCR, the repertoire was profiled, and TCRdb retains in-frame clones only, with some absent. Here the sample table reports 150,000 to 200,000 clones. Sequencing used PBMCs. These receptors originate from a woman aged 55-69 years in good health and CMV-seronegative. Both conserved end residues are part of each CDR3. Fields, in order: CDR3 length, J gene, V gene, D gene, CDR3 protein, CDR3 DNA. A D gene is named only where the DNA matches it firmly.

>14|TRBJ1-3|TRBV2|.
CASSVDRSGNTIYF
TGTGCCAGCAGTGTGGACCGTTCGGGGAACACCATATATTTT
>14|TRBJ2-2|TRBV2|.
CASSPDTNTGELFF
TGTGCCAGCTCCCCCGACACGAACACCGGGGAGCTGTTTTTT
>14|TRBJ2-5|TRBV6-1|TRBD1
CASFWGQGYETQYF
TGTGCCAGCTTTTGGGGACAGGGGTACGAGACCCAGTACTTC
>15|TRBJ2-5|TRBV5-1|TRBD1
CASSLLQGLGETQYF
TGCGCCAGCAGCTTACTACAGGGGTTGGGGGAGACCCAGTACTTC
>14|TRBJ1-5|TRBV5-1|.
CASSINPGNQPQHF
TGCGCCAGCAGCATAAATCCCGGCAATCAGCCCCAGCATTTT
>15|TRBJ2-1|TRBV7-6|.
CASSYLGTSPNEQFF
TGTGCCAGCAGCTACCTCGGGACTTCGCCCAATGAGCAGTTCTTC
>12|TRBJ2-7|TRBV7-2|.
CASSLYRQRQYF
TGTGCCAGCAGCTTATATAGACAGCGGCAGTACTTC
>16|TRBJ2-3|TRBV6-1|TRBD2
CASSDTSVRDTDTQYF
TGTGCCAGCAGTGATACTAGCGTACGGGACACAGATACGCAGTATTTT
>14|TRBJ2-7|TRBV18|TRBD2
CASSPGGRVNEQYF
TGTGCCAGCTCACCCGGCGGGAGGGTGAACGAGCAGTACTTC
>12|TRBJ2-5|TRBV7-2|.
CASSFFQETQYF
TGTGCCAGCAGCTTCTTCCAAGAGACCCAGTACTTC
>16|TRBJ2-1|TRBV23-1|.
CASSHSGSGSYNEQFF
TGCGCCAGCAGTCACTCGGGTTCGGGCTCCTACAATGAGCAGTTCTTC
>13|TRBJ1-2|TRBV6-5|.
CASSYSGRNGYTF
TGTGCCAGCAGTTACTCGGGCAGAAATGGCTACACCTTC
>15|TRBJ2-7|TRBV27|TRBD1
CASRKWTGGTYEQYF
TGTGCCAGCAGAAAATGGACAGGCGGAACCTACGAGCAGTACTTC
>16|TRBJ2-7|TRBV11-2|TRBD2
CASTSLGASGAYEQYF
TGTGCCAGCACCTCTCTGGGAGCTAGCGGAGCCTACGAGCAGTACTTC
>17|TRBJ2-1|TRBV5-4|TRBD2
CASSLWLAGASYNEQFF
TGTGCCAGCAGCTTGTGGCTAGCGGGAGCCTCCTACAATGAGCAGTTCTTC
>13|TRBJ2-7|TRBV6-5|TRBD1
CASSYSTGQNQYF
TGTGCCAGCAGTTACTCTACGGGACAGAATCAGTACTTC
>15|TRBJ1-2|TRBV5-1|.
CASSPLPGSNYGYTF
TGCGCCAGCAGCCCCCTTCCGGGATCAAACTATGGCTACACCTTC
>15|TRBJ2-7|TRBV27|TRBD1
CASRPGQGTSYEQYF
TGTGCCAGCAGGCCGGGACAGGGGACCTCCTACGAGCAGTACTTC
>14|TRBJ2-7|TRBV4-1|TRBD1
CASSHPGQGYEQYF
TGCGCCAGCAGCCACCCTGGACAGGGCTACGAGCAGTACTTC
>17|TRBJ2-3|TRBV25-1|TRBD2
CASSTEWGGGGTDTQYF
TGTGCCAGCAGTACTGAATGGGGCGGGGGGGGCACAGATACGCAGTATTTT
>15|TRBJ2-1|TRBV18|TRBD2
CASSPTSGENNEQFF
TGTGCCAGCTCACCGACTAGCGGGGAGAACAATGAGCAGTTCTTC
>15|TRBJ2-1|TRBV14|.
CASSQDKRTYNEQFF
TGTGCCAGCAGCCAAGATAAGCGGACCTACAATGAGCAGTTCTTC
>11|TRBJ1-5|TRBV6-6|.
CATGGAQPQHF
TGTGCCACTGGGGGGGCCCAGCCCCAGCATTTT
>17|TRBJ2-1|TRBV5-4|TRBD1
CASSYKQGFVGNNEQFF
TGTGCCAGCAGCTATAAACAGGGGTTCGTCGGGAACAATGAGCAGTTCTTC
>15|TRBJ2-7|TRBV6-5|TRBD1
CASSYQDRGSYEQYF
TGTGCCAGCAGTTATCAAGACAGGGGATCCTACGAGCAGTACTTC
>14|TRBJ2-7|TRBV27|TRBD1
CASRLLQGAYEQYF
TGTGCCAGCAGATTACTACAGGGGGCGTACGAGCAGTACTTC
>13|TRBJ1-1|TRBV9|.
CASSTTGNTEAFF
TGTGCCAGCTCAACTACCGGGAACACTGAAGCTTTCTTT
>16|TRBJ2-1|TRBV10-3|TRBD1
CAISEARDRTYNEQFF
TGTGCCATCAGTGAAGCCAGGGACAGGACCTACAATGAGCAGTTCTTC
>14|TRBJ1-2|TRBV7-9|.
CASSDTGVVTGYTF
TGTGCCAGCAGTGACACAGGAGTCGTTACTGGCTACACCTTC
>15|TRBJ1-2|TRBV9|TRBD1
CASSAHYDRDYGYTF
TGTGCCAGCAGCGCCCATTACGACAGGGACTATGGCTACACCTTC
>16|TRBJ1-1|TRBV4-1|.
CASSPLWDTGMAEAFF
TGCGCCAGCAGCCCTCTATGGGACACGGGAATGGCTGAAGCTTTCTTT
>14|TRBJ2-7|TRBV9|.
CASSVGGTENEQYF
TGTGCCAGCAGCGTAGGCGGGACAGAGAACGAGCAGTACTTC
>11|TRBJ1-6|TRBV12-5|.
CASGLGATLHF
TGTGCTAGTGGTTTGGGGGCGACCCTCCACTTT
>15|TRBJ2-1|TRBV5-1|.
CASSFAGSSYNEQFF
TGCGCCAGCAGCTTCGCGGGGAGCTCCTACAATGAGCAGTTCTTC
>15|TRBJ1-2|TRBV27|TRBD1
CASSSLQGANYGYTF
TGTGCCAGCAGTTCTCTCCAGGGGGCAAACTATGGCTACACCTTC
>14|TRBJ2-7|TRBV18|TRBD1
CASSPPGTDYEQYF
TGTGCCAGCTCACCCCCCGGGACAGACTACGAGCAGTACTTC
>16|TRBJ1-6|TRBV2|.
CASSESQRFANSPLHF
TGTGCCAGCAGTGAAAGTCAGCGATTCGCAAATTCACCCCTCCACTTT
>16|TRBJ2-7|TRBV4-3|TRBD1
CASSQVDRGLSYEQYF
TGCGCCAGCAGCCAAGTAGACAGGGGGCTATCCTACGAGCAGTACTTC
>15|TRBJ2-7|TRBV27|TRBD2
CASGKLAARSYEQYF
TGTGCCAGCGGGAAACTAGCGGCACGCTCCTACGAGCAGTACTTC
>11|TRBJ1-1|TRBV25-1|.
CASVQTNRAFF
TGTGCCAGCGTCCAAACAAACAGAGCTTTCTTT
>14|TRBJ2-5|TRBV7-2|.
CASSLEKGQQTQYF
TGTGCCAGCAGCTTAGAGAAGGGACAACAGACCCAGTACTTC
>14|TRBJ1-1|TRBV7-9|TRBD1
CASSFTGENTEAFF
TGTGCCAGCAGCTTCACAGGGGAAAACACTGAAGCTTTCTTT
>13|TRBJ1-6|TRBV7-3|.
CASTQGRGSPLHF
TGTGCCAGCACACAGGGTAGGGGTTCACCCCTCCACTTT
>15|TRBJ1-3|TRBV18|.
CASSPASGYGNTIYF
TGTGCCAGCTCACCAGCATCGGGGTATGGAAACACCATATATTTT
>15|TRBJ2-6|TRBV7-2|.
CASSLDLSGANVLTF
TGTGCCAGCAGCTTAGACCTATCTGGGGCCAACGTCCTGACTTTC
>14|TRBJ2-7|TRBV2|TRBD1
CASSRQGAVYEQYF
TGTGCTAGCAGTCGACAGGGGGCTGTCTACGAGCAGTACTTC
>12|TRBJ2-7|TRBV2|TRBD1
CASRDRANEQYF
TGTGCCAGCAGGGACAGGGCCAACGAGCAGTACTTC
>15|TRBJ1-2|TRBV7-9|.
CASSLVLGPSVGYTF
TGTGCCAGCAGCTTAGTTCTAGGTCCATCGGTTGGCTACACCTTC
>12|TRBJ2-1|TRBV7-3|.
CASSSTLNEQFF
TGTGCCAGCAGCTCAACCTTAAATGAGCAGTTCTTC
>10|TRBJ2-3|TRBV20-1|.
CSALLNTQYF
TGCAGTGCCCTCCTAAATACGCAGTATTTT